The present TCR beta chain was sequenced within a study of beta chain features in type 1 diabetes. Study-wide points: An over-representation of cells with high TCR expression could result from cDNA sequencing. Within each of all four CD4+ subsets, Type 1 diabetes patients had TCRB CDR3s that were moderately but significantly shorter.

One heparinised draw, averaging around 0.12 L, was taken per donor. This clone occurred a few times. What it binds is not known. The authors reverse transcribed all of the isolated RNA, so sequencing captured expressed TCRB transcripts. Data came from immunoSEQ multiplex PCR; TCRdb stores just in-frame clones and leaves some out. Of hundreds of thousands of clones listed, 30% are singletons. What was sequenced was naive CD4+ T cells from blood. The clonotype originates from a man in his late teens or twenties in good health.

CDR3 in amino acids: CASSRNVQGFYNEQFF. The CDR3 coding sequence is TGCGCCAGCAGCCGAAACGTACAGGGCTTCTACAATGAGCAGTTCTTC. This rearrangement joins TRBV4-3 to TRBJ2-1; D might be TRBD1 (6 bases). Germline values: CDR1 LGHNA, CDR2 YSLEER. Trimming pared 4 bases from V and 3 bases from J, leaving 16 bases between. The CDR3 extends over 16 amino acids.